This TCR beta chain was sequenced for a study of blood T cells in healthy people across ages. The CDR3 has 14 amino acids. Per germline, CDR1 SGHRS and CDR2 YFSETQ. The junction had 11 bases not matched to a gene; V was cut back by 4 bases and J by 7 bases. With respect to this clonotype: Its antigen is still unknown.

Next came a second PCR, run for roughly 6 to 11 cycles, which used a sample-barcoded 5' primer along with a J-beta primer mix. One entry per CDR3 protein, called by TCRdb with MiXCR from the 5' RACE reads. The repertoire consists of approximately 320,000 distinct CDR3 sequences, with 25% to 30% occurring once and the leading ten covering 29%. The study, taken as a whole, reports: PBMC samples, being unsorted, prevented any conclusive comparison of naive and antigen-experienced cells. Estimates based on one million T cells were treated as lower bounds.

The sequenced sample was blood. This receptor was taken from a woman in her 70s in good health. The chain joins TRBV5-1 to TRBJ2-7; 7 nucleotides align to TRBD2. CDR3 nucleotides: TGCGCCAGCAGCCCGGGGGGAGAAGGGAAAGAGCAGTACTTC. Its translation is CASSPGGEGKEQYF.